The 31 T cell receptor beta chains below all came from one sample that was sequenced in a study of blood T cell repertoires in COVID-19. The table came from immunoSEQ multiplex PCR; TCRdb's copy has only in-frame clones and leaves some out. The data hold 200,000 to 300,000 clones, with approximately 90% observed a single time. Specimen: PBMCs or T cells enriched from blood (not recorded which). The receptors come from a woman in her 30s with acute COVID-19.

V usage is TRBV12-3 or TRBV12-4 and J usage is TRBJ1-1; D not certain. The CDR3 has 12 residues. V gave up 6 bases and J gave up 3 bases, with 8 bases separating them. The CDR3 spells CASSPSDTEAFF. The CDR3 bases are TGTGCCAGCAGCCCCTCGGACACTGAAGCTTTCTTT.

The chain uses TRBV9 and TRBJ1-3; no firm D call. Germline V gives CDR1 SGDLS, CDR2 YYNGEE. The V and J ends lost 0 bases and 7 bases respectively, with 17 bases between them. The CDR3 sequence is 16 residues long. CDR3 DNA sequence: TGTGCCAGCAGCGTAGGAGCGGCGAGGCCTAGGAACACCATATATTTT. This codes for CASSVGAARPRNTIYF.

This chain connects TRBV5-1 to TRBJ1-1; the D gene is possibly TRBD1 (6 bases). Trimming took off 1 base at V and 5 bases at J, with 9 bases between the two ends. Germline V lookup: CDR1 SGHRS, CDR2 YFSETQ. The CDR3 runs 13 residues. CDR3 amino acids: CASSLWGPTEAFF. The DNA of the CDR3 is TGCGCCAGCAGCTTGTGGGGGCCTACTGAAGCTTTCTTT.

The chain carries TRBV7-6 and TRBJ2-5, with TRBD1 matching over 8 bases. The CDR3 extends over 15 amino acids. Germline V lookup: CDR1 SGHVS, CDR2 FNYEAQ. Germline trimming cut 4 bases from V and 4 bases from J; bases unmatched to any gene: 8. In DNA form, the CDR3 reads TGTGCCAGCAGCTCCGACAGGGGAAGTCCAGAGACCCAGTACTTC. It translates to CASSSDRGSPETQYF.

V and J are TRBV6-1 and TRBJ2-1; 9 bases align to TRBD1. The CDR3 totals 17 residues. V lost 2 bases and J lost 4; bases outside the gene matches: 9. Germline V gives CDR1 MNHNS, CDR2 SASEGT. The CDR3 loop is CASSEWWGTGRYNEQFF. The CDR3 DNA follows: TGTGCCAGCAGTGAATGGTGGGGGACAGGGAGATACAATGAGCAGTTCTTC.

The rearrangement joins TRBV4-1 to TRBJ1-1; D uncertain. Per germline, CDR1 MGHRA and CDR2 YSYEKL. Trimming pared 0 bases from V and 1 base from J, leaving 24 bases between. CDR3 length equals 20 residues. The CDR3, as DNA: TGCGCCAGCAGCCAAGATCTACTCCTTGAGGGCAACTCTCGGAACACTGAAGCTTTCTTT. This gives the protein CASSQDLLLEGNSRNTEAFF.

The J gene is TRBJ1-1, the V gene TRBV7-9; D is undetermined. The CDR3 is made up of 12 amino acids. The germline gives CDR1 SEHNR, CDR2 FQNEAQ (reference sequence). Trimming left V 0 bases short and J 8 bases short, with 7 bases between. This CDR3 reads CASSLARPEAFF. CDR3 nucleotides: TGTGCCAGCAGCTTAGCGAGGCCGGAAGCTTTCTTT.

This clone came up once. This rearrangement joins TRBV29-1 to TRBJ1-4; the match to TRBD1 covers 9 bases. This CDR3 region has 13 residues. CDR1 is SQVTM, CDR2 ANQGSEA, per germline. V gave up 6 bases and J gave up 8 bases; unmatched junction bases: 7. The CDR3 loop is CSVLQGAGEKLFF. DNA of the CDR3: TGCAGCGTGCTACAGGGGGCAGGGGAAAAACTGTTTTTT.

V is TRBV6-5 and J is TRBJ1-1; D perhaps matches TRBD1 (6 bases). This CDR3 has 14 amino acids. Germline CDR1 and CDR2: MNHEY and SVGAGI. Trimming left V 2 bases short and J 6 bases short, with 13 bases between. CDR3 in DNA: TGTGCCAGCAGTTACGTCGGGGGGCAGGCTGAAGCTTTCTTT. Its translation is CASSYVGGQAEAFF.

The chain carries TRBV4-1 and TRBJ1-1; D gene unclear. Trimming removed 4 bases at V and 1 base at J, with 13 bases between. CDR3 length equals 15 residues. Germline-derived CDR1 and CDR2 are MGHRA and YSYEKL. The CDR3 DNA follows: TGCGCCAGCAGCCCGGGTCATTTCAGGAACACTGAAGCTTTCTTT. This sequence encodes CASSPGHFRNTEAFF.

The chain links TRBV5-6 to TRBJ2-4, with no clear D. The CDR3 totals 14 residues. Germline V gene lookup returns CDR1 SGHDT and CDR2 YYEEEE. Deletions cut 4 bases from V and 1 base from J, with 9 bases between. The CDR3, as DNA: TGTGCCAGCAGCCTCTCGCAGGCCAAAAACATTCAGTACTTC. It translates to CASSLSQAKNIQYF.

This chain uses TRBV25-1 with TRBJ1-6; TRBD1 matches at 7 bases. V was pared by 8 bases and J by 7 bases, with 5 bases of the junction left unmatched. Germline CDR1 MGHDK, CDR2 SYGVNS. The CDR3 runs to 13 residues. CDR3 protein: CASQGQLNSPLHF. The CDR3 nucleotides are TGTGCCAGCCAGGGACAGCTAAATTCACCCCTCCACTTT.

V usage is TRBV14 and J usage is TRBJ1-4; maybe TRBD1 (6 bases). The CDR3 sequence is 18 residues long. Germline values: CDR1 SGHDN, CDR2 FVKESK. Trimming cost V 4 bases and J 2 bases, with 20 bases left between them. CDR3 nucleotide sequence: TGTGCCAGCAGCCGCCACAGGGCCCTTAGTAGGACTAATGAAAAACTGTTTTTT. It is translated as CASSRHRALSRTNEKLFF.

This chain joins TRBV6-5 and TRBJ1-1; a weak D match, TRBD1 (5 bases). This CDR3 is 15 amino acids long. Trimming shortened V by 7 bases and J by 2 bases, and 17 bases separated the two germline ends. Looked up from germline, CDR1 is MNHEY and CDR2 is SVGAGI. The DNA of the CDR3 is TGTGCCAGCACCATTCGTTGGGGGGACAACACTGAAGCTTTCTTT. Its protein product is CASTIRWGDNTEAFF.

This clone was seen a handful of times. The chain carries TRBV2 and TRBJ1-2; 7 bases map to TRBD1. This CDR3 is built from 14 residues. Germline V gives CDR1 SNHLY, CDR2 FYNNEI. Trimming at V came to 5 bases and at J to 1 base, leaving 4 bases not matched to a gene. CDR3 loop: CASSWGQNNYGYTF. In nucleotides, the CDR3 is TGTGCCAGCAGTTGGGGACAGAATAACTATGGCTACACCTTC.

This rearrangement joins TRBV6-6 to TRBJ1-5, with D unresolved. The germline V gene encodes CDR1 MNHNY and CDR2 SVGAGI (reference sequence). The CDR3 runs to 14 residues. Between the trimmed V and J ends, which lost 0 bases and 6 bases, there was a span of 9 bases. DNA of the CDR3: TGTGCCAGCAGTTACTCGGAGGGTATTCAGCCCCAGCATTTT. Translation gives CASSYSEGIQPQHF.

The chain links TRBV12-3 or TRBV12-4 to TRBJ1-2, with D hard to call. This CDR3 comprises 12 residues. The V and J ends lost 2 bases and 8 bases respectively, with 9 bases between them. In DNA form, the CDR3 reads TGTGCCAGCAGTTTACAAGCGGTAGGCTACACCTTC. It specifies CASSLQAVGYTF.

The chain employs TRBV4-3 and TRBJ2-7; TRBD1 matches 7 bases. With V trimmed by 1 base and J by 1 base, 4 bases remained unmatched. CDR1 and CDR2 from the germline V gene are LGHNA and YSLEER. This CDR3 comprises 15 residues. The CDR3 nucleotides read TGCGCCAGCAGCCAAGGAGTACAGGGGTCCTACGAGCAGTACTTC. The encoded protein is CASSQGVQGSYEQYF.

The rearrangement links TRBV10-3 to TRBJ1-2, with 8 bases aligning to TRBD1. The CDR3 totals 14 residues. Losses at the gene ends were 7 bases for V and 3 bases for J; bases not matched to a gene: 7. Germline CDR1 and CDR2: ENHRY and SYGVKD. CDR3 nucleotide sequence: TGTGCCATCATGGCGACAGGGGAGGACTATGGCTACACCTTC. Amino acid sequence: CAIMATGEDYGYTF.

CDR3 nucleotides: TGTGCCAGCAGCTTAGAACAGGACAATCAGCCCCAGCATTTT. Protein product: CASSLEQDNQPQHF. The chain uses TRBV7-2 and TRBJ1-5; a possible D gene is TRBD1 (5 bases). Germline values: CDR1 SGHTA, CDR2 FQGNSA. Trimming took 1 base from V and 3 from J, leaving 7 bases between them. CDR3 length: 14 amino acids.

The chain carries TRBV25-1 and TRBJ2-7; D remains ambiguous. This CDR3 region has 11 residues. From germline, CDR1 is MGHDK and CDR2 SYGVNS. With 7 bases removed from V and 3 bases from J, the gap between germline ends came to 7 bases. The CDR3 loop is CASTSHYEQYF. The DNA of the CDR3 is TGTGCCAGCACATCCCACTACGAGCAGTACTTC.

This chain joins TRBV2 and TRBJ2-6; 7 bases map to TRBD1. The CDR3 has 17 residues. Germline CDR1 is SNHLY and CDR2 is FYNNEI. J was trimmed by 2 bases and V by 3 bases; bases with no gene match: 7. The CDR3 is CASSDDRVLAGANVLTF. The CDR3 bases are TGTGCCAGCAGTGACGACAGGGTACTAGCTGGGGCCAACGTCCTGACTTTC.

The chain has TRBV4-1 and TRBJ1-4, with D possibly being TRBD1 (6 bases). Germline V lookup: CDR1 MGHRA, CDR2 YSYEKL. V shed 2 bases and J shed 3 bases, with 16 bases lying between them. This CDR3 spans 17 amino acids. The CDR3 reads CASSQTEPGVANEKLFF. The CDR3 DNA sequence: TGCGCCAGCAGCCAAACCGAGCCAGGGGTGGCTAATGAAAAACTGTTTTTT.

V usage is TRBV5-1 and J usage is TRBJ1-4; D unresolved. The CDR3 is 16 amino acids. CDR1 and CDR2 from the germline V gene are SGHRS and YFSETQ. Trimming shortened V by 0 bases and J by 8 bases, and 17 bases separated the two germline ends. This CDR3 reads CASSLDPRGPSEKLFF. CDR3 nucleotide sequence: TGCGCCAGCAGCTTGGATCCGCGAGGGCCCTCCGAAAAACTGTTTTTT.

V is TRBV6-2 or TRBV6-3 and J is TRBJ1-5; no clear D. Germline CDR1 is MNHEY and CDR2 is SVGEGT. CDR3 length equals 15 residues. V lost 5 bases to trimming and J lost 6 bases, with 17 bases between them. CDR3 sequence reads: CASSKSAGGAQPQHF. CDR3 nucleotides: TGTGCCAGCAGTAAAAGTGCGGGTGGTGCTCAGCCCCAGCATTTT.

The CDR3 region is CASSSGLAGTDTQYF. In DNA form, the CDR3 reads TGTGCCAGCAGCTCGGGACTAGCGGGCACAGATACGCAGTATTTT. This chain links TRBV11-3 with TRBJ2-3, with TRBD2 identical over 11 bases. The germline CDR1 and CDR2 sequences are SGHNT and YENEEA. The J segment lost 1 base and the V segment lost 4 bases, leaving 1 base of the junction unmatched. The CDR3 has 15 residues.

The chain recombines TRBV5-8 with TRBJ1-3; D is undetermined. The CDR3 has 12 amino acids. V was pared by 4 bases and J by 5 bases, with 7 bases between. The germline CDR1 and CDR2 sequences are SGHTS and YDEGEE. The CDR3: CASSLRRNTIYF. CDR3 in DNA: TGTGCCAGCAGCCTGAGAAGAAACACCATATATTTT.

This chain links TRBV5-1 with TRBJ1-6; the match to TRBD1 covers 8 bases. The trim removed 4 bases at V and 9 bases at J, leaving 9 bases unmatched. CDR1 and CDR2 (germline): SGHRS, YFSETQ. The CDR3 is made up of 15 amino acids. This chain's CDR3 is CASSPGGAFGSPLHF. The CDR3 nucleotides are TGCGCCAGCAGCCCAGGGGGCGCGTTTGGTTCACCCCTCCACTTT.

The V and J genes are TRBV30 and TRBJ1-1, with D tentatively TRBD1 (5 bases). The CDR3 is 14 residues long. V was clipped by 1 base and J by 1 base, with 10 bases between them. The V gene's germline CDR1 is GTSNPN and CDR2 SVGIG (reference sequence). The CDR3 spells CAWSEDSKNTEAFF. The DNA of the CDR3 is TGTGCCTGGAGTGAAGACAGCAAGAACACTGAAGCTTTCTTT.

Ten or more counts support this clone. This rearrangement joins TRBV19 to TRBJ1-2; D is undetermined. From germline, CDR1 is LNHDA and CDR2 SQIVND (reference sequence). V gave up 5 bases and J gave up 8 bases, with 15 bases separating them. The CDR3 is made up of 13 amino acids. The CDR3 coding sequence is TGTGCCAGTAGTCTCTCTGGGCGTGGGGGCTACACCTTC. As protein: CASSLSGRGGYTF.

The gene calls are TRBV3-1 (or the pseudogene TRBV3-2) and TRBJ1-3, with 7 bases that match TRBD1. Per germline, CDR1 LGHDT and CDR2 YNNKEL (reference sequence). The V segment lost 1 base and the J segment 5 bases; nucleotides outside the gene matches: 2. The CDR3 consists of 14 residues. The CDR3 DNA follows: TGTGCCAGCAGCCAAGGGGACAGCCGAAACACCATATATTTT. Translating gives CASSQGDSRNTIYF.